This paragraph reports one T cell receptor (beta chain). The data are from a study of blood T cell repertoires in COVID-19. Data came from immunoSEQ multiplex PCR; TCRdb stores just in-frame clones and leaves some out. This sample has about 180,000 clones, with over 80% found just once. The CDR3 sequence is 15 residues long. CDR1 is SEHNR, CDR2 FQNEAQ, per germline (reference sequence). Trimming removed 7 bases at V and 0 bases at J, with 13 bases between. During active infection, Seattle patients enrolled and were then monitored through disease. The V gene is TRBV7-9, the J gene TRBJ2-1, with D possibly TRBD2 on 5 matching bases. The sequenced sample consisted of peripheral blood. The receptor's source is a woman between 65 and 79 years old with COVID-19, enrolled during active disease. The CDR3 region is CASNRGDASYNEQFF. The CDR3 coding sequence is TGTGCCAGCAACCGGGGTGACGCCTCCTACAATGAGCAGTTCTTC. Using reference TRBV7-9 and TRBJ2-1 for the parts outside the CDR3, the full variable domain is DTGVSQNPRHKITKRGQNVTFRCDPISEHNRLYWYRQTLGQGPEFLTYFQNEAQLEKSRLLSDRFSAERPKGSFSTLEIQRTEQGDSAMYLCASNRGDASYNEQFFGPGTRLTVL.